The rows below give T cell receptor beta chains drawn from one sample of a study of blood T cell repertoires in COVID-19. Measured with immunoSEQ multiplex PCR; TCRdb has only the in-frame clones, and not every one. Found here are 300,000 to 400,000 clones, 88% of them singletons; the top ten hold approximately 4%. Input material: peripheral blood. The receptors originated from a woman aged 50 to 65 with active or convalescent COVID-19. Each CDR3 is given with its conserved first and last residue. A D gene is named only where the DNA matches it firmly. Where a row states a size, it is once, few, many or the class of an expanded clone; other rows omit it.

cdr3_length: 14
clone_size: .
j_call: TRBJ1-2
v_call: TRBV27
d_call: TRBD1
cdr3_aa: CASGTMAGGYGYTF
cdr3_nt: TGTGCCAGCGGTACCATGGCAGGGGGGTATGGCTACACCTTC

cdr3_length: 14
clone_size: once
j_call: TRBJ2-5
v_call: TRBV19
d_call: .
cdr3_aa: CASKNPGGVETQYF
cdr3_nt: TGTGCCAGTAAAAATCCCGGAGGGGTTGAGACCCAGTACTTC

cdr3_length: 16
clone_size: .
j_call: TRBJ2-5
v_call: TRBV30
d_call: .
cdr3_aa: CAWSVKRGTGEETQYF
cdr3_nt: TGTGCCTGGAGTGTTAAGAGGGGGACGGGTGAAGAGACCCAGTACTTC

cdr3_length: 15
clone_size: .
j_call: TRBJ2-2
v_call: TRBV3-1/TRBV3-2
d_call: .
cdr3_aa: CASNPGVGNTGELFF
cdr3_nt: TGTGCCAGCAACCCGGGAGTGGGCAACACCGGGGAGCTGTTTTTT

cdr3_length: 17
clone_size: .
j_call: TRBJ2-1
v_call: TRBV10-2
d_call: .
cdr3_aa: CATSSISTGSSYNEQFF
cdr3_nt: TGCGCCACATCAAGCATATCTACAGGGAGCTCCTACAATGAGCAGTTCTTC

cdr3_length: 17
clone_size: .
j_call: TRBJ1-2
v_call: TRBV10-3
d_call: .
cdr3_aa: CAIKRGRGDQANYGYTF
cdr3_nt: TGTGCCATCAAACGCGGCAGGGGCGATCAGGCTAACTATGGCTACACCTTC

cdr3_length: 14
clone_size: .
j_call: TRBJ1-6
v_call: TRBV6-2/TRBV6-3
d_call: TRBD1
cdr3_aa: CASSNRRTGGTLHF
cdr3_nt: TGTGCCAGCAGTAATCGCCGGACAGGAGGAACCCTCCACTTT

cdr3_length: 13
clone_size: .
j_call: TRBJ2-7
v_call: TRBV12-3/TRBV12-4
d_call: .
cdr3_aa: CASSLQDPYEQYF
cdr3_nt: TGTGCCAGCAGTTTACAGGATCCTTACGAGCAGTACTTC

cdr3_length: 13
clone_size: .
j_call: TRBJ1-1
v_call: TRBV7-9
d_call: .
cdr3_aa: CASSFVVLTEAFF
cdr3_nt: TGTGCCAGCAGCTTTGTAGTGCTCACTGAAGCTTTCTTT

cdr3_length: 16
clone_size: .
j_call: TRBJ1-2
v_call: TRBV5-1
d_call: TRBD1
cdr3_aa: CASSLGSGQGNYGYTF
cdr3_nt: TGCGCCAGCAGCTTAGGGTCGGGACAGGGCAACTATGGCTACACCTTC

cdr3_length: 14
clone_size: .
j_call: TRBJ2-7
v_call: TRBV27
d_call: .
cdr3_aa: CASSFARVGYEQYF
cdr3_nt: TGTGCCAGCAGTTTTGCGCGGGTGGGCTACGAGCAGTACTTC

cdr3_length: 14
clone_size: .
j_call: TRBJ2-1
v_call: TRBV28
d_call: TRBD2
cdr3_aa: CASSSEREGLEQFF
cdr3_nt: TGTGCCAGCAGTTCCGAGCGGGAGGGCCTTGAGCAGTTCTTC

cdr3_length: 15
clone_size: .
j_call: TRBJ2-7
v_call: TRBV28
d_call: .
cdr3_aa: CASSPFDRSYYEQYF
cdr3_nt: TGTGCCAGCAGTCCCTTCGACAGGTCTTACTACGAGCAGTACTTC

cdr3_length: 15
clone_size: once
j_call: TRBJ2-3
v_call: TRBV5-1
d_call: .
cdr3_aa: CASSFVASSTDTQYF
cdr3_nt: TGCGCCAGCAGCTTCGTGGCCTCTTCCACAGATACGCAGTATTTT

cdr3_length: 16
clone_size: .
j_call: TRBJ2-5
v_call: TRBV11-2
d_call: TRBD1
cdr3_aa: CASSLEQGAPQETQYF
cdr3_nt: TGTGCCAGCAGCTTAGAACAGGGGGCGCCGCAAGAGACCCAGTACTTC

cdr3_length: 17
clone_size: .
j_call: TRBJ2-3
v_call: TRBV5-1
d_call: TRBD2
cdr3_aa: CASSGWAGGLSTDTQYF
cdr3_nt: TGCGCCAGCAGCGGATGGGCGGGAGGGCTCAGCACAGATACGCAGTATTTT

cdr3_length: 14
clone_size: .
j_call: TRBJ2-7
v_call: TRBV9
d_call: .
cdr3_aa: CASSVQVQGREQYF
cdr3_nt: TGTGCCAGCAGTGTTCAAGTGCAGGGCCGCGAGCAGTACTTC

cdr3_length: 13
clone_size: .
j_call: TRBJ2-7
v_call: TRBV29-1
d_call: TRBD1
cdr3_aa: CSVSGTGSYEQYF
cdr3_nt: TGCAGCGTCTCCGGGACAGGGTCCTACGAGCAGTACTTC

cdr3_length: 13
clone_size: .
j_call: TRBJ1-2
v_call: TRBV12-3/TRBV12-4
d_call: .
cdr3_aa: CASRAGGRYGYTF
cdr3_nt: TGTGCCAGCAGGGCGGGAGGACGTTATGGCTACACCTTC

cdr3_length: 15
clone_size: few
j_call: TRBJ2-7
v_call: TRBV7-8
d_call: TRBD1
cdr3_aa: CASSFRSQGAYEQYF
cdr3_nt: TGTGCCAGCAGCTTCCGTAGCCAGGGGGCCTACGAGCAGTACTTC